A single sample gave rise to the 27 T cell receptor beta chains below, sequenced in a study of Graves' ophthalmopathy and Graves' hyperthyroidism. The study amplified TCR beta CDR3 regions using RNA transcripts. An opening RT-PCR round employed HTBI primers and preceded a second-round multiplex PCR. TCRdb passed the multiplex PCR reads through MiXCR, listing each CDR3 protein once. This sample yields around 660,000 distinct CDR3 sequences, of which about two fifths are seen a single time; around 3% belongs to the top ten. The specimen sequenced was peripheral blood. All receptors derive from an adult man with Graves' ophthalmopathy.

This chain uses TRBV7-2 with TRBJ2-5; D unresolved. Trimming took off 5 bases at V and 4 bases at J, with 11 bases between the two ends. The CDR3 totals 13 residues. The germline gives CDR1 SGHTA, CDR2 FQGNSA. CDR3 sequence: CASSRTTTETQYF. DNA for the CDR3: TGTGCCAGCAGCCGAACGACAACAGAGACCCAGTACTTC.

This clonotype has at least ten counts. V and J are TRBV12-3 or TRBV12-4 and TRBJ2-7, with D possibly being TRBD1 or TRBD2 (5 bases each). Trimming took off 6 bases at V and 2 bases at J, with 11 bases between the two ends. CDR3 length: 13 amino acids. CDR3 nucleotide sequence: TGTGCCAGCAGGGGGACGGATACCTACGAGCAGTACTTC. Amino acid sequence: CASRGTDTYEQYF.

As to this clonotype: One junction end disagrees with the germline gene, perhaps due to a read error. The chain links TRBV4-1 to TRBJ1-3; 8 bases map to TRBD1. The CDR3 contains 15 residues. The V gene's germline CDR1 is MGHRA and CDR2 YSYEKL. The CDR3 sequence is CASSQNQGAANTIYF. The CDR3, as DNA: TGTGCCAGCAGCCAAAATCAGGGGGCAGCGAACACCATATATTTT.

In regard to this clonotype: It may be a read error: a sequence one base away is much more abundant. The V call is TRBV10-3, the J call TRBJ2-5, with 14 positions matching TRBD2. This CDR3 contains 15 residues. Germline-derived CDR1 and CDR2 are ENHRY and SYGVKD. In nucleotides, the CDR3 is TGTGCCAGCAGTGACCTGACTAGCGGGGGGGGCCGGAATTACTTC. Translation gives CASSDLTSGGGRNYF.

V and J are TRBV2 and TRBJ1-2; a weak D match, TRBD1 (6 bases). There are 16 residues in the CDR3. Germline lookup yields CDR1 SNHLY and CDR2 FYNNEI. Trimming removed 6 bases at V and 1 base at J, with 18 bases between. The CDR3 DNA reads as TGTGCCAGCAGGCTGAGGCAGGGGCGGAGTAACTATGGCTACACCTTC. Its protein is CASRLRQGRSNYGYTF.

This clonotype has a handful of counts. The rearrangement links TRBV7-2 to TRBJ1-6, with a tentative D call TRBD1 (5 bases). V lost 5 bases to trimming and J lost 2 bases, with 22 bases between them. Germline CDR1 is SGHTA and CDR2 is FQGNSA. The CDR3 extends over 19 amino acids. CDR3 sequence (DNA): TGTGCCAGCAGCCCCAAGAGGGTCGGGGGGGACCCCTATAATTCACCCCTCCACTTT. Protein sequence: CASSPKRVGGDPYNSPLHF. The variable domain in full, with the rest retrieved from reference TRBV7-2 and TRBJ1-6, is GAGVSQSPSNKVTEKGKDVELRCDPISGHTALYWYRQSLGQGLEFLIYFQGNSAPDKSGLPSDRFSAERTGGSVSTLTIQRTQQEDSAVYLCASSPKRVGGDPYNSPLHFGNGTRLTVT.

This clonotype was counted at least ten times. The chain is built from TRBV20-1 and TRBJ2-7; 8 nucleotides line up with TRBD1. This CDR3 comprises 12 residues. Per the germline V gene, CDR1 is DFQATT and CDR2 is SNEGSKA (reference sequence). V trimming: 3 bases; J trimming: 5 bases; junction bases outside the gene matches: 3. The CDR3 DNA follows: TGCAGTGCTAGGGACAGGGCCCACGAGCAGTACTTC. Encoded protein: CSARDRAHEQYF.

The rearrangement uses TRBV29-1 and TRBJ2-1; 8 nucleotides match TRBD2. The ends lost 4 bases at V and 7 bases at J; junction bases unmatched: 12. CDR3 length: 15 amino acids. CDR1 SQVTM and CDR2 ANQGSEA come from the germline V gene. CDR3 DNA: TGCAGCGTTGGGGCCCCAAGCGGGAGTGGTAATGAGCAGTTCTTC. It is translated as CSVGAPSGSGNEQFF.

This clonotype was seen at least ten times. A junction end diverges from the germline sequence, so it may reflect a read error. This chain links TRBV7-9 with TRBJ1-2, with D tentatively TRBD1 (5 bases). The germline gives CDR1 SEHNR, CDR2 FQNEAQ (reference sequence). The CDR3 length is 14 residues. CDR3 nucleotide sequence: TGTGCCAGCACCTTAACAGGAGGCAACTATGGCTACACCTTC. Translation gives CASTLTGGNYGYTF.

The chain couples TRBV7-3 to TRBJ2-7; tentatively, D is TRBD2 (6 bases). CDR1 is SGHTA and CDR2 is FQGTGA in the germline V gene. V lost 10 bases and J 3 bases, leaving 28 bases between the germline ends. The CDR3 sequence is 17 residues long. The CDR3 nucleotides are TGTGCCATCAGTTACCCGACGGGGTGGAGGGGCTTCTACGAGCAGTACTTC. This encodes CAISYPTGWRGFYEQYF.

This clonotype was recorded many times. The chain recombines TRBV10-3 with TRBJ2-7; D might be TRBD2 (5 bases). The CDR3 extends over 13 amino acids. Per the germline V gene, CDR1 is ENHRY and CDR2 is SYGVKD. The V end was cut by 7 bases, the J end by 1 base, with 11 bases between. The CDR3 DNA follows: TGTGCCATCAAGGACTCTGGATCCTACGAGCAGTACTTC. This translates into CAIKDSGSYEQYF.

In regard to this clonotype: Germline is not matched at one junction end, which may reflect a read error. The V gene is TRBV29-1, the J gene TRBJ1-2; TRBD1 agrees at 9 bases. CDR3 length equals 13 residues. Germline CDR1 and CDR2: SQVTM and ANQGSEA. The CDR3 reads CSVWTGALYGHTF. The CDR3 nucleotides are TGCAGCGTATGGACAGGGGCGCTCTATGGCCACACCTTC.

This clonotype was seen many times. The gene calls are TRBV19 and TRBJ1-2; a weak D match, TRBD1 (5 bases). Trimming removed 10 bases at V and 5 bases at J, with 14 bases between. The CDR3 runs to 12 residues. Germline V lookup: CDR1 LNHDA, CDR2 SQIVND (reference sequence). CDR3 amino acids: CATGTQGYGYTF. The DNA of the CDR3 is TGTGCCACCGGGACGCAGGGATATGGCTACACCTTC.

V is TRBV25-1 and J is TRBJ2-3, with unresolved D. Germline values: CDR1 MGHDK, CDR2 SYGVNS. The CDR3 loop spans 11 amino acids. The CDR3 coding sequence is TGTGCTAGAGTTTCCACAGATACGCAGTATTTT. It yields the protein CARVSTDTQYF.

CDR3 sequence: CASSLGGTGSEQYF. The CDR3 DNA reads as TGTGCCAGCAGCTTAGGTGGGACGGGGAGCGAGCAGTACTTC. The rearrangement uses TRBV7-2 and TRBJ2-7; either TRBD1 or TRBD2 may supply D (5 bases each). The CDR3 has 14 residues. Germline lookup yields CDR1 SGHTA and CDR2 FQGNSA. Deletions cut 1 base from V and 6 bases from J, with 13 bases between.

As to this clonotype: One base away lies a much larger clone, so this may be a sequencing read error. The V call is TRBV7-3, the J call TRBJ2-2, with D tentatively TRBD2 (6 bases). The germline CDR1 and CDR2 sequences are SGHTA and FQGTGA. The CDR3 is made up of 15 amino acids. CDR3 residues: CASSFTTQVTGGLFF. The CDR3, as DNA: TGTGCCAGCAGCTTCACTACACAGGTTACCGGGGGGCTGTTTTTT. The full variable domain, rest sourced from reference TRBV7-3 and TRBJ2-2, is GAGVSQTPSNKVTEKGKYVELRCDPISGHTALYWYRQSLGQGPEFLIYFQGTGAADDSGLPNDRFFAVRPEGSVSTLKIQRTERGDSAVYLCASSFTTQVTGGLFFGEGSRLTVL.

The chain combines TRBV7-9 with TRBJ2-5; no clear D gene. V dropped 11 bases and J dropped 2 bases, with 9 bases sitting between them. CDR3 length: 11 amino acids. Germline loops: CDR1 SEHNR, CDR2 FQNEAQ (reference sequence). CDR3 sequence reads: CACASQETQYF. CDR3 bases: TGTGCCTGCGCGAGTCAAGAGACCCAGTACTTC.

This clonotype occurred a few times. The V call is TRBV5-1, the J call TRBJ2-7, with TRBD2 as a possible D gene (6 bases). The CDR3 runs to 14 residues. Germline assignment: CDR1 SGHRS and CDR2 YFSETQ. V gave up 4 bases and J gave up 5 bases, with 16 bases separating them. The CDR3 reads CASSGGGRGDEQYF. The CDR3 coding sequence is TGCGCCAGCAGCGGGGGAGGACGGGGCGACGAGCAGTACTTC.

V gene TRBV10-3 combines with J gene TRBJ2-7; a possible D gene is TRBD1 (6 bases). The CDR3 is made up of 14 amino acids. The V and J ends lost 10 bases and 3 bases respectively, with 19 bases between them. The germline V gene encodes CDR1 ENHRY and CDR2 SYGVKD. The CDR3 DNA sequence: TGTGCCAGCTCACCACCGTCGACAGGCTACGAGCAGTACTTC. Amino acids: CASSPPSTGYEQYF.

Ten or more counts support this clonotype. The CDR3 is CASSLASGEQETQYF. For the CDR3, the DNA is TGTGCCAGCAGCTTGGCGTCAGGGGAACAAGAGACCCAGTACTTC. The V gene is TRBV5-4, the J gene TRBJ2-5, with D tentatively TRBD1 (6 bases). V lost 0 bases, J lost 2 bases, and 11 bases lay in between. Germline CDR1 and CDR2: SGHNT and YYREEE (reference sequence). The CDR3 covers 15 residues.

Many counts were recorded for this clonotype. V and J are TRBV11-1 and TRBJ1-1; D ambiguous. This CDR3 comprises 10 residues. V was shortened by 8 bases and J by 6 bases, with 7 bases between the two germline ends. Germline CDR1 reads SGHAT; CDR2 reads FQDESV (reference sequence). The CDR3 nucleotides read TGTGCCAGCCGAGGACCTGAAGCTTTCTTT. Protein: CASRGPEAFF.

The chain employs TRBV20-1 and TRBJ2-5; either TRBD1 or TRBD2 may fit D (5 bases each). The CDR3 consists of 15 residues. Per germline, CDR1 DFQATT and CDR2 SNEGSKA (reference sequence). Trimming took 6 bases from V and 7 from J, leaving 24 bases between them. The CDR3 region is CSAKIRDPRLGTQYF. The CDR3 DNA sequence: TGCAGTGCCAAAATCCGGGACCCTCGATTAGGGACCCAGTACTTC.

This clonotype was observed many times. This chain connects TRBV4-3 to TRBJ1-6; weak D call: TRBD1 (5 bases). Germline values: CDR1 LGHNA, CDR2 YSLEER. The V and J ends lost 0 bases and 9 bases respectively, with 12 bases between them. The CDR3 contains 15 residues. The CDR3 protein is CASSQDDYGGSPLHF. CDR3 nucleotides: TGCGCCAGCAGCCAAGATGACTACGGGGGTTCACCCCTCCACTTT.

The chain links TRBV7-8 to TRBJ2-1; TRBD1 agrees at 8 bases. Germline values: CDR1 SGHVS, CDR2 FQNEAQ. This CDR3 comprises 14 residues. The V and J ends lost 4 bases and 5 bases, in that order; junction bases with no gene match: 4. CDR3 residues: CASSSGTGDNEQFF. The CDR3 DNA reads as TGTGCCAGCAGCTCTGGGACAGGTGACAATGAGCAGTTCTTC.

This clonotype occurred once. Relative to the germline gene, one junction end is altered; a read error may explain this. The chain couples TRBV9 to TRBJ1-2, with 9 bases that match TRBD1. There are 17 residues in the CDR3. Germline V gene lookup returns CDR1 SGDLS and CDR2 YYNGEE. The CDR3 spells CASSLEPGQGFTGGYTF. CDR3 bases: TGCGCCAGCAGCTTGGAGCCGGGACAGGGTTTTACGGGCGGCTACACCTTC.

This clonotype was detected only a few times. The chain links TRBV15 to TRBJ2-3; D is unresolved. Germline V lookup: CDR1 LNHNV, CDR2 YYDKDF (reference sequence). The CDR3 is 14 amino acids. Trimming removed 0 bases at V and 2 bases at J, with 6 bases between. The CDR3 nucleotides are TGTGCCACCAGCAGAGAAGCATACACAGATACGCAGTATTTT. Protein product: CATSREAYTDTQYF.

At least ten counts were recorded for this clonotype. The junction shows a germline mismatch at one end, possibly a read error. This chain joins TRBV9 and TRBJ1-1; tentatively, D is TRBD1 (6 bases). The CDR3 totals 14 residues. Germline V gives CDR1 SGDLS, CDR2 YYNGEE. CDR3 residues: CASSVRGMNTEAFF. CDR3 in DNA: TGCGCCAGCAGCGTCAGGGGTATGAACACTGAAGCTTTCTTT.